What follows are 17 T cell receptor beta chains derived from one specimen sequenced in a study of OX40 agonist ivuxolimab in advanced cancers. Generated by immunoSEQ multiplex PCR, the TCRdb table keeps only in-frame clones and is missing some. The sample gives 47,000 or so clones, around 87% of which show up once; approximately 10% is in the top ten. Sequencing used CD4+ or CD8+ T cells sorted from blood, obtained in a trial of the OX40 agonist ivuxolimab. The receptors were sampled from an adult with an advanced solid tumor such as melanoma, head and neck, liver or kidney cancer.

The rearrangement joins TRBV7-6 to TRBJ2-1; tentative D call: TRBD2 (6 bases). In germline, CDR1 is SGHVS, CDR2 FNYEAQ. The CDR3 consists of 16 residues. With 1 base removed from V and 4 bases from J, the gap between germline ends came to 14 bases. The CDR3 loop reads CASSLVGGVGYNEQFF. CDR3 nucleotides: TGTGCCAGCAGCTTAGTCGGGGGTGTGGGGTACAATGAGCAGTTCTTC. Based on the CDR3 plus reference TRBV7-6 and TRBJ2-1, the full variable domain is GAGVSQSPRYKVTKRGQDVALRCDPISGHVSLYWYRQALGQGPEFLTYFNYEAQQDKSGLPNDRFSAERPEGSISTLTIQRTEQRDSAMYRCASSLVGGVGYNEQFFGPGTRLTVL.

The chain has TRBV10-3 and TRBJ2-7, with 7 bases aligning to TRBD2. The CDR3 is made up of 14 amino acids. CDR1 is ENHRY and CDR2 is SYGVKD in the germline V gene. With V trimmed by 6 bases and J by 4 bases, 9 bases remained unmatched. The CDR3 loop reads CAIRAGTTGYEQYF. CDR3 sequence (DNA): TGTGCCATCAGAGCCGGGACTACGGGATACGAGCAGTACTTC.

This chain uses TRBV6-6 with TRBJ2-1; no reliable D call. The CDR3 is made up of 15 amino acids. Trimming took off 0 bases at V and 0 bases at J, with 6 bases between the two ends. The germline gives CDR1 MNHNY, CDR2 SVGAGI (reference sequence). Written as DNA, the CDR3 is TGTGCCAGCAGTTACTCGCTATTCTCCTACAATGAGCAGTTCTTC. This gives the protein CASSYSLFSYNEQFF.

The V and J genes are TRBV2 and TRBJ1-6; 7 bases agree with TRBD1. The CDR3 loop spans 16 amino acids. The germline V gene encodes CDR1 SNHLY and CDR2 FYNNEI. Trimming removed 4 bases from V and 8 bases from J; junction bases left unmatched: 11. The CDR3 sequence: CASSGVRDRRDSPLHF. The CDR3 DNA follows: TGTGCCAGCAGTGGAGTTCGGGACAGAAGAGATTCACCCCTCCACTTT. The full variable domain, completed using reference TRBV2 and TRBJ1-6, is EPEVTQTPSHQVTQMGQEVILRCVPISNHLYFYWYRQILGQKVEFLVSFYNNEISEKSEIFDDQFSVERPDGSNFTLKIRSTKLEDSAMYFCASSGVRDRRDSPLHFGNGTRLTVT.

The chain uses TRBV7-2 and TRBJ1-5; 8 bases align to TRBD1. CDR1 and CDR2 from the germline V gene are SGHTA and FQGNSA. Germline trimming cut 8 bases from V and 4 bases from J; bases unmatched to any gene: 1. This CDR3 is built from 12 residues. CDR3 in DNA: TGTGCCAGCGGACAGGGAAATCAGCCCCAGCATTTT. As protein: CASGQGNQPQHF.

The rearrangement joins TRBV10-2 to TRBJ1-1; D not certain. The CDR3 is made up of 14 amino acids. V was clipped by 0 bases and J by 3 bases, with 8 bases between them. The V gene's germline CDR1 is WSHSY and CDR2 SAAADI. The CDR3 DNA sequence: TGCGCCAGCAGTGAGTCGCGGGCAGACACTGAAGCTTTCTTT. Its protein is CASSESRADTEAFF.

The chain uses TRBV11-2 and TRBJ2-5; no clear D gene. This CDR3 region has 14 residues. Per germline, CDR1 SGHAT and CDR2 FQNNGV. Trimming removed 5 bases from V and 1 base from J, with 11 bases in between. The CDR3 is CASSPSPPQETQYF. The CDR3, as DNA: TGTGCCAGCAGCCCGAGCCCCCCCCAAGAGACCCAGTACTTC.

V gene TRBV7-9 combines with J gene TRBJ2-3; maybe TRBD1 (5 bases). CDR3 length: 14 residues. V lost 5 bases and J lost 1, with 10 bases in between. The germline CDR1 and CDR2 sequences are SEHNR and FQNEAQ (reference sequence). The DNA for the CDR3 is TGTGCCAGCAGCCTGACAGAGGGCACAGATACGCAGTATTTT. Amino acid sequence: CASSLTEGTDTQYF.

This chain connects TRBV15 to TRBJ2-1; D is undetermined. Trimming took 3 bases from V and 6 from J, leaving 15 bases between them. The CDR3 is 15 amino acids. Germline V CDR1 and CDR2: LNHNV, YYDKDF (reference sequence). The CDR3 spells CATSRVGYSSNEQFF. The CDR3 nucleotides read TGTGCCACCAGCAGGGTCGGCTATTCTAGCAATGAGCAGTTCTTC.

The chain links TRBV19 to TRBJ1-2; D gene uncertain. V was shortened by 5 bases and J by 8 bases, with 21 bases between the two germline ends. Germline V lookup: CDR1 LNHDA, CDR2 SQIVND (reference sequence). The CDR3 has 15 residues. CDR3 nucleotides: TGTGCCAGTAGTCTAGCTCCCTCAGGAGTCGGGGGCTACACCTTC. Residues: CASSLAPSGVGGYTF.

This clone was observed once. The V and J genes are TRBV6-1 and TRBJ1-1; D call uncertain. V shed 7 bases and J shed 6 bases, with 6 bases lying between them. Germline V gene lookup returns CDR1 MNHNS and CDR2 SASEGT. The CDR3 consists of 10 residues. CDR3 DNA: TGTGCCAGCACATGGGCTGAAGCTTTCTTT. Its protein is CASTWAEAFF.

J is TRBJ2-4 and V is TRBV7-9; TRBD2 matches at 11 bases. The J segment lost 2 bases and the V segment lost 6 bases, leaving 3 bases of the junction unmatched. Germline CDR1 SEHNR, CDR2 FQNEAQ (reference sequence). The CDR3 sequence is 15 residues long. The CDR3 DNA sequence: TGTGCCAGCAGATCTAGCGGGAGGACCAAAAACATTCAGTACTTC. Translation: CASRSSGRTKNIQYF.

The gene calls are TRBV28 and TRBJ2-5; no definite D call. CDR1 is MDHEN and CDR2 is SYDVKM in the germline V gene. V was cut by 5 bases and J by 1 base, with 8 bases left in between. The CDR3 sequence is 13 residues long. CDR3 residues: CASSPRVQETQYF. The DNA for the CDR3 is TGTGCCAGCAGTCCTCGGGTCCAAGAGACCCAGTACTTC.

A single count supports this clone. The rearrangement joins TRBV19 to TRBJ1-1; no clear D gene. The CDR3 runs 13 residues. The V gene's germline CDR1 is LNHDA and CDR2 SQIVND (reference sequence). The V end lost 1 base, the J end lost 1 base, and 4 bases lay between the germline ends. CDR3 sequence: CASSIASNTEAFF. Here the CDR3 DNA reads TGTGCCAGTAGTATAGCTTCGAACACTGAAGCTTTCTTT.

The chain employs TRBV30 and TRBJ1-4, with a weak D call TRBD1 (5 bases). Germline V lookup: CDR1 GTSNPN, CDR2 SVGIG (reference sequence). The CDR3 is 15 residues long. Trimming removed 8 bases from V and 4 bases from J, with 20 bases in between. The CDR3 spells CALRGRREDNEKLFF. The CDR3 DNA sequence: TGTGCCCTAAGGGGCCGCCGGGAGGATAATGAAAAACTGTTTTTT.

The gene calls are TRBV30 and TRBJ1-2, with TRBD1 as a possible D gene (5 bases). Germline CDR1 is GTSNPN and CDR2 is SVGIG (reference sequence). Trimming stripped 2 bases from V and 7 bases from J, with 11 bases between. CDR3 length equals 12 residues. CDR3 residues: CAWSQGAGGYTF. CDR3 nucleotides: TGTGCCTGGAGTCAAGGGGCCGGTGGCTACACCTTC. Full variable domain (remainder filled in from reference TRBV30 and TRBJ1-2): SQTIHQWPATLVQPVGSPLSLECTVEGTSNPNLYWYRQAAGRGLQLLFYSVGIGQISSEVPQNLSASRPQDRQFILSSKKLLLSDSGFYLCAWSQGAGGYTFGSGTRLTVV.

The V and J genes are TRBV6-6 and TRBJ1-6; possibly TRBD1 for D (5 bases). The CDR3 loop spans 14 amino acids. V was shortened by 0 bases and J by 9 bases, with 9 bases between the two germline ends. The germline V gene encodes CDR1 MNHNY and CDR2 SVGAGI (reference sequence). The CDR3 protein is CASSYSGQGSPLHF. DNA of the CDR3: TGTGCCAGCAGTTACTCAGGACAAGGTTCACCCCTCCACTTT.